This is a list of T cell receptor beta chains from one sample in a study of cytomegalovirus exposure and HLA in healthy donors. Method: immunoSEQ multiplex PCR; TCRdb's copy keeps in-frame clones and lacks some. Here the sample spans some 180,000 clones, 77% being singletons. Material for sequencing was PBMCs. The receptors were sampled from a man between 18 and 29 years old in good health and CMV-seronegative. Each CDR3 is given with its conserved first and last residue. A D gene is named only where the DNA matches it firmly. A clone size is listed for some rows: how often the clone was seen (once, few, many), or a class if it is expanded.

. | TRBJ1-1 | TRBV2 | . | 14 | TGTGCCAGCAGTGGGGCACAGGGCGTCACTGAAGCTTTCTTT | CASSGAQGVTEAFF
. | TRBJ1-2 | TRBV19 | TRBD1 | 14 | TGTGCCAGTAGTACCCGGGACAGGGTCTATGGCTACACCTTC | CASSTRDRVYGYTF
. | TRBJ1-1 | TRBV6-5 | TRBD1 | 15 | TGTGCCAGCAGTCCCGCGGGACAGAGAAACACTGAAGCTTTCTTT | CASSPAGQRNTEAFF
. | TRBJ2-7 | TRBV5-4 | TRBD2 | 15 | TGTGCCAGCAGCCCCACGGGGGGGGTTTACTACGAGCAGTACTTC | CASSPTGGVYYEQYF
. | TRBJ1-3 | TRBV19 | TRBD1 | 17 | TGTGCCAGTAGTGCCGGACAGGGGCTCTACTCTGGAAACACCATATATTTT | CASSAGQGLYSGNTIYF
. | TRBJ2-5 | TRBV18 | . | 15 | TGTGCCAGCTCACCGGTAACAGAACCTAAGCAGACCCAGTACTTC | CASSPVTEPKQTQYF
. | TRBJ1-2 | TRBV6-5 | . | 11 | TGTGCCAGCAGTTACGAGGGTGGCTACACCTTC | CASSYEGGYTF
. | TRBJ1-1 | TRBV7-2 | TRBD1 | 14 | TGTGCCAGCAGCCCCGACAGGGCGAACACTGAAGCTTTCTTT | CASSPDRANTEAFF
. | TRBJ2-7 | TRBV11-1 | . | 11 | TGTGCCAGCAGCCGTGCCTACGAGCAGTACTTC | CASSRAYEQYF
. | TRBJ2-2 | TRBV6-5 | . | 12 | TGTGCCAGCAGTTCCCGTAGAAGGGAGCTGTTTTTT | CASSSRRRELFF
. | TRBJ2-5 | TRBV7-6 | TRBD1 | 14 | TGTGCCAGCAGCCAACAGGGGCCTCCGGGAACCCAGTACTTC | CASSQQGPPGTQYF
. | TRBJ1-2 | TRBV14 | TRBD1 | 15 | TGTGCCAGCAGCCAACGGACAGGGGGCTCCTATGGCTACACCTTC | CASSQRTGGSYGYTF
. | TRBJ2-7 | TRBV7-2 | . | 12 | TGTGCCAGCAGCCCGCCACTTCACGAGCAGTACTTC | CASSPPLHEQYF
. | TRBJ2-1 | TRBV29-1 | TRBD2 | 17 | TGCAGCGTTGAAGATACTGGGACTAGCGGTGTTTGGAATGAGCAGTTCTTC | CSVEDTGTSGVWNEQFF
. | TRBJ1-2 | TRBV4-2 | TRBD1 | 16 | TGTGCCAGCAGCCACGTACTCGGACAGGGCGCCTATGGCTACACCTTC | CASSHVLGQGAYGYTF
. | TRBJ1-2 | TRBV2 | . | 14 | TGTGCCAGCACCGGGGCAGGACAGAGGTATGGCTACACCTTC | CASTGAGQRYGYTF
. | TRBJ2-7 | TRBV4-2 | TRBD1 | 15 | TGTGCCAGCAGCCTAGGGACAGGGGGCACCTACGAGCAGTACTTC | CASSLGTGGTYEQYF
. | TRBJ2-2 | TRBV15 | . | 18 | TGTGCCACCAGCAGACCCACGGACGGCCTCAGGGGCACCGGGGAGCTGTTTTTT | CATSRPTDGLRGTGELFF
. | TRBJ1-4 | TRBV18 | TRBD1 | 15 | TGTGCCAGCTCACCACGCAGGGGGCATGAGGAAAAACTGTTTTTT | CASSPRRGHEEKLFF
. | TRBJ2-7 | TRBV5-1 | . | 12 | TGCGCCAGCAGCTTATATCCCCGCGAGCAGTACTTC | CASSLYPREQYF
. | TRBJ1-1 | TRBV7-2 | . | 15 | TGTGCCAGCAGCGTTTGGGGGGGTATGAACACTGAAGCTTTCTTT | CASSVWGGMNTEAFF
. | TRBJ2-3 | TRBV4-3 | TRBD2 | 19 | TGCGCCAGCAGCCAAGAGACGGTAGCGGGGGGCGCTAGCACAGATACGCAGTATTTT | CASSQETVAGGASTDTQYF
. | TRBJ2-7 | TRBV6-5 | TRBD1 | 15 | TGTGCCAGCAGTTACTCCGGGACAGGGGCGGGCGAGCAGTACTTC | CASSYSGTGAGEQYF
few | TRBJ2-7 | TRBV10-3 | . | 12 | TGTGCCGTCCGGGCCGATCGAAGCGGGCAGTACTTC | CAVRADRSGQYF
. | TRBJ2-2 | TRBV13 | . | 15 | TGTGCCAGCAGCATAGGGACTTACTTAGGCGGGGAGCTGTTTTTT | CASSIGTYLGGELFF
. | TRBJ2-7 | TRBV5-4 | TRBD1 | 14 | TGTGCCAGCAGCTTGGGACAGGGAATCTACGAGCAGTACTTC | CASSLGQGIYEQYF
. | TRBJ1-3 | TRBV4-3 | TRBD1 | 14 | TGCGCCAGCAGAAGGACAGGGGCTGGAAACACCATATATTTT | CASRRTGAGNTIYF
. | TRBJ2-7 | TRBV2 | TRBD2 | 14 | TGTGCCGGTTCGAGGGCGGGGGGGCACTACGAGCAGTACTTC | CAGSRAGGHYEQYF
. | TRBJ1-2 | TRBV9 | . | 15 | TGTGCCAGCAGCGTAGATGGCAGGGTGGACTATGGCTACACCTTC | CASSVDGRVDYGYTF
once | TRBJ1-3 | TRBV5-1 | TRBD1 | 16 | TGCGCCAGCAGCTTGCTCACAGGGGGCCCTGGAAACACCATATATTTT | CASSLLTGGPGNTIYF
. | TRBJ2-7 | TRBV18 | . | 12 | TGTGCCAGCTCACACTTCGGGGACGAGCAGTACTTC | CASSHFGDEQYF
. | TRBJ2-7 | TRBV4-2 | TRBD2 | 15 | TGTGCCAGCAGCCCCTATAGCGGGGAATCGTACGAGCAGTACTTC | CASSPYSGESYEQYF
. | TRBJ1-3 | TRBV4-3 | . | 16 | TGCGCCAGCAGCCAGGTTGACAGCCGCTCTGGAAACACCATATATTTT | CASSQVDSRSGNTIYF
. | TRBJ2-5 | TRBV7-6 | . | 15 | TGTGCCAGCAGCTTATATTCGGGGTCTTTAGAGACCCAGTACTTC | CASSLYSGSLETQYF
. | TRBJ2-5 | TRBV6-6 | TRBD1 | 15 | TGTGCCAGCAGTTATTCCACAGGGGGCTGGGAGACCCAGTACTTC | CASSYSTGGWETQYF
. | TRBJ2-7 | TRBV19 | . | 16 | TGTGCCAGTAGTATAGGGGGAGCAACCAGCTCCTACGAGCAGTACTTC | CASSIGGATSSYEQYF
. | TRBJ2-3 | TRBV10-3 | TRBD1 | 16 | TGTGCCATCAGGAAGAATCCGGGACAGGGGGCAGATACGCAGTATTTT | CAIRKNPGQGADTQYF
. | TRBJ1-4 | TRBV29-1 | . | 13 | TGCAGCGTTGAAGACAGGGTGGAAGAAAAACTGTTTTTT | CSVEDRVEEKLFF
. | TRBJ2-7 | TRBV6-1 | . | 15 | TGTGCCAGCAGCCTACAGGGGATGCGGGGCCACGAGCAGTACTTC | CASSLQGMRGHEQYF
once | TRBJ2-7 | TRBV6-6 | TRBD2 | 15 | TGTGCCAGCAGTTACCCGAGCGGGGCATCCTACGAGCAGTACTTC | CASSYPSGASYEQYF
. | TRBJ2-3 | TRBV6-1 | TRBD1 | 14 | TGTGCCAGCAGGCAGGGGGCTGGGCCAGATACGCAGTATTTT | CASRQGAGPDTQYF
. | TRBJ2-5 | TRBV6-1 | . | 13 | TGTGCCAGCAGTGACGGGGGTCTGGAGACCCAGTACTTC | CASSDGGLETQYF
. | TRBJ2-1 | TRBV4-1 | . | 13 | TGCGCCAGCAGCCAAGCACGTGGCTGTGAGCAGTTCTTC | CASSQARGCEQFF
. | TRBJ2-7 | TRBV4-3 | . | 15 | TGCGCCAGCGGCGACGGACACGGAAAATCCTACGAGCAGTACTTC | CASGDGHGKSYEQYF
. | TRBJ2-5 | TRBV19 | TRBD2 | 17 | TGTGCCAGTAGTATTGGGACTAGCGGGAGGGCTTGGGAGACCCAGTACTTC | CASSIGTSGRAWETQYF